This T cell receptor (beta chain) is drawn from a study of cytomegalovirus exposure and HLA in healthy donors. Whole-study findings and limits: The study dropped some indistinguishable V segments, TRBV6-2 and TRBV6-3 among them. Later work found most CMV-associated TCR beta chains apparently HLA-restricted. Among the sequence variants, a highly shared cluster was likely an artifact of sequencing.

V was trimmed by 3 bases and J by 17 bases, leaving 11 bases between them. In germline, CDR1 is MDHEN, CDR2 SYDVKM. The CDR3 consists of 11 residues. Regarding this clone: As yet, its antigen is unknown.

Sampled while nominally healthy, donors likely had unrecorded immune exposures. The primer mix had 60 Vbeta and 13 Jbeta primers. TCRdb keeps only in-frame clones here, not all; method: immunoSEQ multiplex PCR. The data contain under 200,000 clones, 65% to 90% of them singletons. The receptor was derived from a woman under 30 in good health and CMV-seronegative. The chain joins TRBV28 to TRBJ1-6; D unclear. The sequenced material came from PBMCs. DNA for the CDR3: TGTGCCAGCAGTTTCTTGGCCGATTTCCACTTT. This encodes CASSFLADFHF.